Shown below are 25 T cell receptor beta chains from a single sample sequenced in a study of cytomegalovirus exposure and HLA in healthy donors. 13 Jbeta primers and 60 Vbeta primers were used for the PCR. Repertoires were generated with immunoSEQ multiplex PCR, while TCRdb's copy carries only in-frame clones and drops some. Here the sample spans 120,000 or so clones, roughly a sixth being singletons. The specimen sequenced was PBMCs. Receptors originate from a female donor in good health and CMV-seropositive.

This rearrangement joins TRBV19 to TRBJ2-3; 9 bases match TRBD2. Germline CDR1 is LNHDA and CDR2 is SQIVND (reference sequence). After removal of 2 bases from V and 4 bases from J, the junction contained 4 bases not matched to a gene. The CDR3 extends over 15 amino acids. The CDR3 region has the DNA TGTGCCAGTAGTATATTAGGCGGGGGGGCAGATACGCAGTATTTT. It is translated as CASSILGGGADTQYF.

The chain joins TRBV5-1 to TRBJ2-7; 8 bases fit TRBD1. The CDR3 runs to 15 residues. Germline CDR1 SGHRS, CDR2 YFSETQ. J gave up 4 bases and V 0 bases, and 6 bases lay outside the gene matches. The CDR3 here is CASSLAVGQGYEQYF. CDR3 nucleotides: TGCGCCAGCAGCTTGGCAGTTGGACAGGGATACGAGCAGTACTTC.

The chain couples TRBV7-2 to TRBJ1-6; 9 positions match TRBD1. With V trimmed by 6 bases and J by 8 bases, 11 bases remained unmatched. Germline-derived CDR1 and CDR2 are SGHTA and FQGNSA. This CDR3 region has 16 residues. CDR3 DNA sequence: TGTGCCAGCAGAGTAGCATCAACAGGGGGCGATTCACCCCTCCACTTT. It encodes CASRVASTGGDSPLHF.

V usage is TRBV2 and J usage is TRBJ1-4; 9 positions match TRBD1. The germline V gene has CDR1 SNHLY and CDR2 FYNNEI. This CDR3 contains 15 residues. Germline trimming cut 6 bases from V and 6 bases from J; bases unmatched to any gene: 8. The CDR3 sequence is CASRQPGQGDEKLFF. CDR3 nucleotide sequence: TGTGCCAGCAGGCAACCGGGACAGGGAGATGAAAAACTGTTTTTT.

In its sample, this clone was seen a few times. The CDR3 spells CASSRGHQNTEAFF. The CDR3 region has the DNA TGTGCCAGCAGTAGAGGACACCAGAACACTGAAGCTTTCTTT. The J gene is TRBJ1-1, the V gene TRBV6-5, with a tentative D call TRBD1 (5 bases). Trimming removed 5 bases from V and 1 base from J, with 11 bases in between. This CDR3 has 14 amino acids. Germline V CDR1 and CDR2: MNHEY, SVGAGI.

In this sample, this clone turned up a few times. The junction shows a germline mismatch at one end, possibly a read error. The CDR3 DNA is TGCAGCGTTCGCGCCGACGGAGGATACGAGCAGTGCTTC. Translation gives CSVRADGGYEQCF. This chain joins TRBV29-1 and TRBJ2-7; tentative D call: TRBD2 (5 bases). The CDR3 is 13 amino acids. The germline V gene encodes CDR1 SQVTM and CDR2 ANQGSEA.

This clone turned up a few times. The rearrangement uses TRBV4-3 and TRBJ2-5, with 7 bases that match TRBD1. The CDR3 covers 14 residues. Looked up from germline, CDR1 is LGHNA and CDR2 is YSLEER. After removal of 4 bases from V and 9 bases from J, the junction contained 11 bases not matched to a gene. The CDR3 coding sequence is TGCGCCAGCAGCCCTTTGAGGGGGCAATCGGCCCAGTACTTC. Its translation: CASSPLRGQSAQYF.

This CDR3 is CSVRQGANEKLFF. The CDR3 DNA sequence: TGCAGCGTGCGACAGGGGGCTAATGAAAAACTGTTTTTT. The chain links TRBV29-1 to TRBJ1-4; 9 nucleotides match TRBD1. Germline loops: CDR1 SQVTM, CDR2 ANQGSEA. With V trimmed by 6 bases and J by 3 bases, 2 bases remained unmatched. The CDR3 has 13 residues.

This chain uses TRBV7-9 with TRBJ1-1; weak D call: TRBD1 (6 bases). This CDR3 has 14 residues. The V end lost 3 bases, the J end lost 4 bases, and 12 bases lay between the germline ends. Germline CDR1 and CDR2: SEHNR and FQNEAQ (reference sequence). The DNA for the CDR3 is TGTGCCAGCAGCTTGAACAGGGAAATCACTGAAGCTTTCTTT. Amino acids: CASSLNREITEAFF.

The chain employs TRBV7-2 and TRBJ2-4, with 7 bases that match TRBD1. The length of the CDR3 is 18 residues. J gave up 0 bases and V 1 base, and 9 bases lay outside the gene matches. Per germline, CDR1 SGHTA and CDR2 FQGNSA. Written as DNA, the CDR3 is TGTGCCAGCAGCTTAGAAAGGGGGACAGTTCTAGCCAAAAACATTCAGTACTTC. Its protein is CASSLERGTVLAKNIQYF.

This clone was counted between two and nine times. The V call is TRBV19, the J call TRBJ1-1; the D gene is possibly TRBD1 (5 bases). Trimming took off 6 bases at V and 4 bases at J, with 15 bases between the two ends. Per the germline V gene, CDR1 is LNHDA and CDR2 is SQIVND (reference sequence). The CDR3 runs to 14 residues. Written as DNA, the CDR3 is TGTGCCAGTAGGACCTTGGGGGGAGCCACTGAAGCTTTCTTT. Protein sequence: CASRTLGGATEAFF. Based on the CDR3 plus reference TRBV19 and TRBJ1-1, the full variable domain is DGGITQSPKYLFRKEGQNVTLSCEQNLNHDAMYWYRQDPGQGLRLIYYSQIVNDFQKGDIAEGYSVSREKKESFPLTVTSAQKNPTAFYLCASRTLGGATEAFFGQGTRLTVV.

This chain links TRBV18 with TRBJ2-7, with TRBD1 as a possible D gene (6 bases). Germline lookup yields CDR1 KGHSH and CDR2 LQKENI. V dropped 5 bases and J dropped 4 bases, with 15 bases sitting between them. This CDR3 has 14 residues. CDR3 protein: CASSTQTGSYEQYF. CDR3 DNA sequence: TGTGCCAGCTCAACACAAACAGGGAGTTACGAGCAGTACTTC.

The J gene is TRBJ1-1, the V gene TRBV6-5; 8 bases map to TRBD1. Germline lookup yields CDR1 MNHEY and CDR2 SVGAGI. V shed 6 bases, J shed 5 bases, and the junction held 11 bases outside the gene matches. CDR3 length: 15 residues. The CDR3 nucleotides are TGTGCCAGCAGCTTTCCAGGACAGGGTTTGACTGAAGCTTTCTTT. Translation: CASSFPGQGLTEAFF.

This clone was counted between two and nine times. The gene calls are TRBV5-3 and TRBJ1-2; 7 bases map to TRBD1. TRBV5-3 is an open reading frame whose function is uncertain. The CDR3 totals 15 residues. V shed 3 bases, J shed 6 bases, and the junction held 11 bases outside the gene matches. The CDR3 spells CARSSTRQGLHGYTF. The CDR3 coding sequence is TGTGCCAGAAGCTCGACCCGACAGGGTTTGCATGGCTACACCTTC.

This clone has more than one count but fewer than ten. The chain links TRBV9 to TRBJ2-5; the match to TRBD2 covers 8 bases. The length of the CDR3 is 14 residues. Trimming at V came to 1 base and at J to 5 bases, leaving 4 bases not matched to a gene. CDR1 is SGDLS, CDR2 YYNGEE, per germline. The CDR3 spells CASSVFPGGETQYF. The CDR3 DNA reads TGTGCCAGCAGCGTATTTCCGGGAGGGGAGACCCAGTACTTC.

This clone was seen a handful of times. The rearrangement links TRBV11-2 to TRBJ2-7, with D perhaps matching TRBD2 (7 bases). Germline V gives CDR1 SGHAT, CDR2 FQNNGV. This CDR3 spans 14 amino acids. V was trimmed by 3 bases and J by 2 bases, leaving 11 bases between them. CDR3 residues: CASSFGGGAYEQYF. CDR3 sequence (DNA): TGTGCCAGCAGCTTCGGCGGGGGCGCCTACGAGCAGTACTTC.

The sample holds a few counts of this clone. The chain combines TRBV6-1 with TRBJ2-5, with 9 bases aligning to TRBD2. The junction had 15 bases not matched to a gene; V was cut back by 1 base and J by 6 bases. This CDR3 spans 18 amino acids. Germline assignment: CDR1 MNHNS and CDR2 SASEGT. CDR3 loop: CASSEVSLSGGSRQTQYF. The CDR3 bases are TGTGCCAGCAGTGAAGTGAGTTTGAGCGGGGGGAGCAGGCAGACCCAGTACTTC.

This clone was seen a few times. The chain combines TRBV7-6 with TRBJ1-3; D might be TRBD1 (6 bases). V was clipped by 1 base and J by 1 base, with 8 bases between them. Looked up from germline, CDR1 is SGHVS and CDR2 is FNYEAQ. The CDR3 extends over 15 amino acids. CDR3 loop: CASSLGQGSGNTIYF. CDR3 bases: TGTGCCAGCAGCTTAGGCCAGGGGTCTGGAAACACCATATATTTT.

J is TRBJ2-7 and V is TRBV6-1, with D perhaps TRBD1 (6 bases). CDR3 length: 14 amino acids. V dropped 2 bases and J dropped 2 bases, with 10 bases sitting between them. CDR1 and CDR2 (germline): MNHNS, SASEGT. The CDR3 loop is CASSESAGAYEQYF. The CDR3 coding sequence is TGTGCCAGCAGTGAAAGTGCAGGGGCCTACGAGCAGTACTTC.

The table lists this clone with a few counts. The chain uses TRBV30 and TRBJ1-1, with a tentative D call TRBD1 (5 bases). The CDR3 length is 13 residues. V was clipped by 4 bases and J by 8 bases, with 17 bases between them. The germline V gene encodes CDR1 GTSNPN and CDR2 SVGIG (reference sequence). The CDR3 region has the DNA TGTGCCTGGATCGATGGCCTCCGGACAGAAGCTTTCTTT. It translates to CAWIDGLRTEAFF.

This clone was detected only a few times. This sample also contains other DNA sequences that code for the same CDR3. The CDR3 DNA follows: TGCAGTGCTCCAGGTGGCTACACCTTC. Amino acid sequence: CSAPGGYTF. This chain uses TRBV20-1 with TRBJ1-2; D gene uncertain. Between the trimmed V and J ends, which lost 5 bases and 7 bases, there was a span of 5 bases. This CDR3 is built from 9 residues. Germline-derived CDR1 and CDR2 are DFQATT and SNEGSKA (reference sequence).

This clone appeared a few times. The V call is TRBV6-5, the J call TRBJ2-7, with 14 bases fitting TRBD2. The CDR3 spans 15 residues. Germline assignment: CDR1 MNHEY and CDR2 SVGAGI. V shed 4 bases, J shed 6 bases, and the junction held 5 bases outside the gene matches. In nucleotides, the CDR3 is TGTGCCAGCAGTTGGGCGGGACTAGCGGGGGTCGAGCAGTACTTC. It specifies CASSWAGLAGVEQYF.

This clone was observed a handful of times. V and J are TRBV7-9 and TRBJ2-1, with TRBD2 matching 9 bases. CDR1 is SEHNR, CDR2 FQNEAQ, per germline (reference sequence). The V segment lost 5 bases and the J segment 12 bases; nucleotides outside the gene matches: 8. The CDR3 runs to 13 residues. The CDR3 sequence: CASSPLAGERQFF. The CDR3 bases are TGTGCCAGCAGCCCTTTAGCGGGAGAAAGGCAGTTCTTC.

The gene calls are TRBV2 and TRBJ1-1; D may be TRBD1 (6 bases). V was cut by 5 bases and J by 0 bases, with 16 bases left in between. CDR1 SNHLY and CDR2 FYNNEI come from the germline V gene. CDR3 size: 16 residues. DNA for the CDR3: TGTGCCAGCAGTTACGACAGGAACAATATGAACACTGAAGCTTTCTTT. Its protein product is CASSYDRNNMNTEAFF.

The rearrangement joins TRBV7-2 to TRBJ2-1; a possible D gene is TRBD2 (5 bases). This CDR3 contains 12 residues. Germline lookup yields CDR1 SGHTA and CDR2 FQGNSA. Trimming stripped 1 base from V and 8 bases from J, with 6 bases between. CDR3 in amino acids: CASSLVGDEQFF. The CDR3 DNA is TGTGCCAGCAGCTTAGTGGGAGATGAGCAGTTCTTC.